The clone carrying this T cell receptor (beta chain) was found once. This specimen comes from a study of blood T cell repertoires in COVID-19. Study context: The cDNA or gDNA used as material had been derived from T cells, B-cell-depleted T cells, or PBMCs.

Sequencing was performed with immunoSEQ multiplex PCR; in TCRdb, only in-frame clones are kept and a portion is missing. The sample lists roughly 200,000 clones, 87% occurring once. The length of the CDR3 is 14 residues. With 6 bases removed from V and 3 bases from J, the gap between germline ends came to 15 bases. The V gene's germline CDR1 is MNHEY and CDR2 SMNVEV (reference sequence). This receptor was taken from a man aged 18-30 years with acute COVID-19. V is TRBV27 and J is TRBJ2-7; D may be TRBD2 (6 bases). The sample was PBMCs or T cells enriched from blood (not recorded which). The CDR3 DNA reads TGTGCCAGCAGGGTATTCGTGGGAGGCTACGAGCAGTACTTC. The encoded protein is CASRVFVGGYEQYF.